This T cell receptor (beta chain) was recovered during a study of blood T cell repertoires in COVID-19. This CDR3 comprises 15 residues. The V end lost 8 bases, the J end lost 7 bases, and 21 bases lay between the germline ends. CDR1 is WNHNN and CDR2 is SYGVQD in the germline V gene (reference sequence). Assay: immunoSEQ multiplex PCR; the TCRdb copy retains only in-frame clones and omits some. This sample has 210,000 or so clones, with roughly 81% found just once. V is TRBV10-1 and J is TRBJ2-1; a possible D gene is TRBD2 (6 bases). The receptor's source is a woman aged 45-60 years with active or convalescent COVID-19. Specimen: peripheral blood. The CDR3 DNA is TGCGCCAGCTCCCGAGGCGGGACCCTGGGTAATGAGCAGTTCTTC. It yields the protein CASSRGGTLGNEQFF.